Listed here is a single T cell receptor (beta chain). There is no known antigen for this receptor. No much larger clonotype is one base removed from it; base qualities were not supplied. Patients with a history of autoimmune disease or receiving systemic immunosuppression were excluded from the trial. Peripheral blood for TCR sequencing was drawn from every dose cohort at baseline, at cycle 4 day 1 and at cycle 7 day 1. Samples were obtained from an open-label, multicenter, first-in-human phase I dose-escalation trial of ivuxolimab. The trial enrolled adults with locally advanced or metastatic head and neck squamous cell, hepatocellular, melanoma or renal cell carcinoma. Before TCR sequencing, CD4+ and CD8+ T cells were separately sorted from peripheral blood. The germline V gene gives CDR1 as MNHEY and CDR2 as SVGAGI. The V end loses 4 bases and the J end loses 1 base, and a stretch of 10 bases separates them. The CDR3 spans 14 residues, from the cysteine through the phenylalanine. CDR3 DNA only is kept here, 42 bases in frame from base 1.

The entry originates in a study of OX40 agonist ivuxolimab in advanced cancers. Context from the whole study: Ivuxolimab was an agonistic, fully human IgG2 monoclonal antibody directed against OX40 (CD134), a costimulatory receptor. Intravenous ivuxolimab was administered to patients every 2 weeks at six dose levels: 0.01, 0.1, 0.3, 1.5, 3 and 10 mg/kg. Of the 50 to 55 patients in dose escalation, some 20 had hepatocellular carcinoma, about 15 had melanoma, 9 had renal cell carcinoma and 9 had head and neck cancer. The dose-escalation cohort was about 83% male with a mean age of about 58 years, ranging from about 23 to 85. Patients were allowed to have had prior anti-PD-1, anti-PD-L1 or anti-CTLA-4 therapy, and approximately 40% of the dose-escalation patients had previously received checkpoint inhibitors. Partial responses were achieved by three dose-escalation patients, of whom one had hepatocellular carcinoma and two had cutaneous melanoma. The purpose of peripheral TCRbeta sequencing was to test whether ivuxolimab changed TCR sequence diversity and led to clonal T-cell expansion. The paper reports the monotherapy dose-escalation portion (N of about 52 patients) of the phase I ivuxolimab trial. Results and caveats for the whole study, not just this receptor: In partial responders in the 0.1-3.0 mg/kg groups, normalized peripheral clonal expansion was found to be among the lowest, especially among CD8+ T cells. The antigen specificity of the peripheral T cells that underwent clonal expansion was not determined. At doses of 0.1 to 3.0 mg/kg, clonal expansion of both CD4+ and CD8+ T cells in blood was seen between baseline and week 6. Low levels of normalized T-cell clonal expansion were also seen in some nonresponding patients. After ivuxolimab, more expanded clones were found on average in CD8+ T cells than in CD4+ T cells.

Genomic DNA was extracted from sorted cells for sequencing of the TCRbeta CDR3 region. The immunoSEQ Assay was used for sequencing of TCRbeta CDR3 regions. The source is immuneACCESS, and TCRdb retained only in-frame sequences with V and J called. Part of the clones is not carried over; for the studies checked, unresolved V genes explain less than half of this, and the remainder is unexplained. Across this sample there are around 50,000 clones, with about nine tenths seen only once. The top ten clones comprise over 10% of the sample. The chain was built from TRBV6-5 and TRBJ2-5; the D gene is possibly TRBD1, with 6 bases matching. The receptor was isolated from an adult with an advanced solid tumor such as melanoma, head and neck, liver or kidney cancer. The sequenced sample was CD4+ or CD8+ T cells sorted from blood, obtained in a trial of the OX40 agonist ivuxolimab. CDR3 sequence: CASSSSQGQETQYF. The sequenced DNA: TGTGCCAGCAGTTCGTCACAGGGCCAAGAGACCCAGTACTTC.